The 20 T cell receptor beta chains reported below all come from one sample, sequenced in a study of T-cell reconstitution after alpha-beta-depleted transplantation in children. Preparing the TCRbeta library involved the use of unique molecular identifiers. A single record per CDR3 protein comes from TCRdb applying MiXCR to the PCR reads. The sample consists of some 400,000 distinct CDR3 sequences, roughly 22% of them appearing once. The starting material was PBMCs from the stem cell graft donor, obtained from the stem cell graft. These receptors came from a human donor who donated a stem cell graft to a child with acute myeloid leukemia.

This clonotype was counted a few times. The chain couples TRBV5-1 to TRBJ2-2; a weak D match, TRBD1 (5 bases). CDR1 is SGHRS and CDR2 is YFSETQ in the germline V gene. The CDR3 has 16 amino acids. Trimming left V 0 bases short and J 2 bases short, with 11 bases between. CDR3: CASSLGRQTNTGELFF. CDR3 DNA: TGCGCCAGCAGCTTGGGCCGACAGACTAACACCGGGGAGCTGTTTTTT.

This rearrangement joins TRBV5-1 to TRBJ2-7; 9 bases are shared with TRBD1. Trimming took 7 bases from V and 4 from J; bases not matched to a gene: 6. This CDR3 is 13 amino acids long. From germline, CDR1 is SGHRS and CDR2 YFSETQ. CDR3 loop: CASGGTGTYEQYF. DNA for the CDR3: TGCGCCAGCGGCGGGACAGGGACATACGAGCAGTACTTC.

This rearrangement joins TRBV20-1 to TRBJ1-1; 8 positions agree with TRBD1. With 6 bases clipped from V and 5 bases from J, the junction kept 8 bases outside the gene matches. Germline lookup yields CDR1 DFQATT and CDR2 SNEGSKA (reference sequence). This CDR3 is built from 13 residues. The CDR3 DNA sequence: TGCAGTGCGGCAATCAGGGGGCCAACTGAAGCTTTCTTT. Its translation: CSAAIRGPTEAFF.

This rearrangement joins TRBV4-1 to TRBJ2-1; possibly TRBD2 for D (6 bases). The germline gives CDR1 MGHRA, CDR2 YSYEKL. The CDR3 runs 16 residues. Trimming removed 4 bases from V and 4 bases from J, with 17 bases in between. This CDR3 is CASSRVGGTSYNEQFF. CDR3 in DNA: TGCGCCAGCAGCCGGGTAGGCGGGACCAGTTACAATGAGCAGTTCTTC.

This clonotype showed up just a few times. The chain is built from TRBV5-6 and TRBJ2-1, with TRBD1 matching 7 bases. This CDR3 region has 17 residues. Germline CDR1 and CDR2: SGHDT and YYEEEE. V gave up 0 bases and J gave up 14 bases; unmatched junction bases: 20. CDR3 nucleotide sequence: TGTGCCAGCAGCTTGGAGTTGAACAGGGGCCTCTTGAAAGGGGAGTTCTTC. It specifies CASSLELNRGLLKGEFF.

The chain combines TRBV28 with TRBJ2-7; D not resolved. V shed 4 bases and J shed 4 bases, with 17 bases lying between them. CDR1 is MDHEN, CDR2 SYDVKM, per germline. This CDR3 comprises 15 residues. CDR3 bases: TGTGCCAGCAGTTCAACAGTGACCCAAACTTACGAGCAGTACTTC. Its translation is CASSSTVTQTYEQYF.

CDR3 nucleotide sequence: TGTGCCAGCAGTTTCCGACAGGGGGGGGTGTCTGGGGCCAACGTCCTGACTTTC. Amino acids: CASSFRQGGVSGANVLTF. The chain couples TRBV27 to TRBJ2-6; the match to TRBD1 covers 9 bases. The CDR3 has 18 residues. Germline values: CDR1 MNHEY, CDR2 SMNVEV (reference sequence). Trimming removed 3 bases from V and 1 base from J; junction bases left unmatched: 7. The whole variable domain, filled in from reference TRBV27 and TRBJ2-6, reads EAQVTQNPRYLITVTGKKLTVTCSQNMNHEYMSWYRQDPGLGLRQIYYSMNVEVTDKGDVPEGYKVSRKEKRNFPLILESPSPNQTSLYFCASSFRQGGVSGANVLTFGAGSRLTVL.

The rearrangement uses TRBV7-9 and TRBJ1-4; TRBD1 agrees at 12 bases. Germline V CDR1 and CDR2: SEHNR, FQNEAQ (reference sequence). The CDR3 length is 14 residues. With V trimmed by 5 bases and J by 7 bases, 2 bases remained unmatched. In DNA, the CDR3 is TGTGCCAGCAGCCCGGGACAGGGGGCTGAAAAACTGTTTTTT. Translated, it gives CASSPGQGAEKLFF.

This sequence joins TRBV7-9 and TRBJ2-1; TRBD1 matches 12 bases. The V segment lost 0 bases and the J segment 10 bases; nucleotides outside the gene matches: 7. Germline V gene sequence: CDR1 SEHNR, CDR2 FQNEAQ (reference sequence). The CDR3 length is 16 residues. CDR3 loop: CASSLAVGQGAREQFF. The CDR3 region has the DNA TGTGCCAGCAGCTTAGCTGTGGGACAGGGGGCACGGGAGCAGTTCTTC.

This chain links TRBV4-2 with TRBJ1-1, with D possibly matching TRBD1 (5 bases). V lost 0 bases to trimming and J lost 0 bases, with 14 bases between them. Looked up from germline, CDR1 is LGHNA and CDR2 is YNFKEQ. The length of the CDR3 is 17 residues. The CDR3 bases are TGTGCCAGCAGCCAAGAGCCTAGACAGATTCTGAACACTGAAGCTTTCTTT. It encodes CASSQEPRQILNTEAFF.

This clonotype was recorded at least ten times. The CDR3 coding sequence is TGTGCCAGCACAGCGAAGAGAACGCAGTATTTT. Protein product: CASTAKRTQYF. This rearrangement joins TRBV12-3 or TRBV12-4 to TRBJ2-3, with D unclear. The CDR3 consists of 11 residues. Trimming shortened V by 7 bases and J by 9 bases, and 11 bases separated the two germline ends.

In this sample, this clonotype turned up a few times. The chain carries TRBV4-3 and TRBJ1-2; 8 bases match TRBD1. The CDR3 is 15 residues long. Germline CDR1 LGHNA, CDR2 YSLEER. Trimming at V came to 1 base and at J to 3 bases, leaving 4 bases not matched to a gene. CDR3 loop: CASSQVQGGDYGYTF. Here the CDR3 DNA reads TGCGCCAGCAGCCAAGTACAGGGGGGAGACTATGGCTACACCTTC.

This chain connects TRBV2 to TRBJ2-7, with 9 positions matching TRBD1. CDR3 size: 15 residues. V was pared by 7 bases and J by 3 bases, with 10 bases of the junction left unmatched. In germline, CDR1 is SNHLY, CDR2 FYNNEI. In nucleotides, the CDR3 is TGTGCCAGCAAGCCAGGGTGGGACAGGGTCTACGAGCAGTACTTC. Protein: CASKPGWDRVYEQYF.

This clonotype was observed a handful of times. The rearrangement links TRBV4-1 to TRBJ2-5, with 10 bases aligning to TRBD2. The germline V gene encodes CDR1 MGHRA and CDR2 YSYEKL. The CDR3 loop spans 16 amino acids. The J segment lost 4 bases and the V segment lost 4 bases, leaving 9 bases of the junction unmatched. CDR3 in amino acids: CASSPMVVAGGETQYF. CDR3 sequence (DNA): TGCGCCAGCAGCCCGATGGTGGTAGCGGGAGGAGAGACCCAGTACTTC.

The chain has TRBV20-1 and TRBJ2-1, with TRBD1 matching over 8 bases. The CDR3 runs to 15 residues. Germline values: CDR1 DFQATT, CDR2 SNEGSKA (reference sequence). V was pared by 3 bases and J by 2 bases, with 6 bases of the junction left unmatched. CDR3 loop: CSASPRDRPYNEQFF. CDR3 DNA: TGCAGTGCTAGTCCGCGGGACAGGCCCTACAATGAGCAGTTCTTC.

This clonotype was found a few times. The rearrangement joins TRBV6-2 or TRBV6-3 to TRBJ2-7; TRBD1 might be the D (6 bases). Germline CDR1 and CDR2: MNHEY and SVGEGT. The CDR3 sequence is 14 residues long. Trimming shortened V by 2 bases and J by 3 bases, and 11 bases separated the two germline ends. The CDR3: CASSYRGKVYEQYF. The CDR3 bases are TGTGCCAGCAGTTACAGGGGGAAGGTCTACGAGCAGTACTTC.

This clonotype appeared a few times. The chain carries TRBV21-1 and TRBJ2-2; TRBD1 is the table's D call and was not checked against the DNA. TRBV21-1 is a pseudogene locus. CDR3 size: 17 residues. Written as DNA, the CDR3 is TGTGCCAGCAGCAATGGGGATACAGGGTCCGTAACCGGGGAGCTGTTTTTT. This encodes CASSNGDTGSVTGELFF.

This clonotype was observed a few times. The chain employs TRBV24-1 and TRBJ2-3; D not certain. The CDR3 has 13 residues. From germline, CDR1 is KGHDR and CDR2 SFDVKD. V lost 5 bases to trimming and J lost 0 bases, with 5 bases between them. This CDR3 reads CATSVPSTDTQYF. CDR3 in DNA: TGTGCCACCAGTGTGCCTAGCACAGATACGCAGTATTTT.

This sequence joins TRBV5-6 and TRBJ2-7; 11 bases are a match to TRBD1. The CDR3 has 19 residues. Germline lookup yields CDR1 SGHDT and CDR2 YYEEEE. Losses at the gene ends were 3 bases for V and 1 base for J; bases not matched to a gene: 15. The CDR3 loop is CASSSVFGSGTGGSYEQYF. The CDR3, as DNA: TGTGCCAGCAGCTCCGTTTTTGGGTCCGGGACAGGGGGATCCTACGAGCAGTACTTC.

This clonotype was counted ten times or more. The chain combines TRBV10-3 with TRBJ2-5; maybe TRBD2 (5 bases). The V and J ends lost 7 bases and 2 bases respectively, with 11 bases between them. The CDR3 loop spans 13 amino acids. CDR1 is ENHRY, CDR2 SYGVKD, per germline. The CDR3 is CAITAGPQETQYF. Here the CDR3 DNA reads TGTGCCATCACCGCGGGCCCACAAGAGACCCAGTACTTC.